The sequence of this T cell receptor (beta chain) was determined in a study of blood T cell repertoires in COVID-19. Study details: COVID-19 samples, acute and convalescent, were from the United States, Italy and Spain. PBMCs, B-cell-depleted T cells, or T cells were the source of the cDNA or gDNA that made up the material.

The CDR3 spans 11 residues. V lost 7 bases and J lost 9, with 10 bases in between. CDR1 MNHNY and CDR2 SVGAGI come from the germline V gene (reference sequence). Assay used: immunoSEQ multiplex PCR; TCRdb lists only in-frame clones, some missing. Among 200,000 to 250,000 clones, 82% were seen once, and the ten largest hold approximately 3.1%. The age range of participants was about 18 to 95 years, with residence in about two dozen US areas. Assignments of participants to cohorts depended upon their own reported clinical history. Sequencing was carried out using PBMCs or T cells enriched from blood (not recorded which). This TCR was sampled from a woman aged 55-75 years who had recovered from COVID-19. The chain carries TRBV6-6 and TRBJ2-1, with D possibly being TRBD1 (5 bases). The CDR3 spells CASKGSGEQFF. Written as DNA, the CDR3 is TGTGCCAGCAAGGGGTCGGGTGAGCAGTTCTTC.